The rows below give T cell receptor beta chains drawn from one sample of a study of T cell responses to AZD1222 COVID-19 vaccine. Produced via immunoSEQ multiplex PCR; TCRdb's table is partial and in-frame only. The data hold some 150,000 clones, with 94% observed a single time. Here the sequenced sample was peripheral blood, taken on day 0 of AZD1222 vaccination. The receptor source for this set is an adult in good health. Each CDR3 is given with its conserved first and last residue. D genes are given only for firm matches. Size is omitted from some rows. Given values are once, few, many or a class for expanded clones.

abundance	d_gene	j_gene	v_gene	CDR3nt	CDR3aa
NA	TRBD1	TRBJ2-2	TRBV10-3	TGTGCCATCAGTCCGGGACAGGGCTACACCGGGGAGCTGTTTTTT	CAISPGQGYTGELFF
once	NA	TRBJ1-2	TRBV9	TGTGCCAGCAGCACCTCAGGGGCGCTAGGTGGCTACACCTTC	CASSTSGALGGYTF
NA	NA	TRBJ1-4	TRBV12-3/TRBV12-4	TGTGCCAGCAGCCCTGGACAGGAAAAACTGTTTTTT	CASSPGQEKLFF
NA	NA	TRBJ1-2	TRBV27	TGTGCCAGCAGTTTATCGATTACGGGGGTACCCCATATAGGCTACACCTTC	CASSLSITGVPHIGYTF
NA	NA	TRBJ1-6	TRBV24-1	TGTGCCACCAGTGACTCCGGGACTTCACCCCTCCACTTT	CATSDSGTSPLHF
NA	TRBD2	TRBJ2-5	TRBV6-1	TGTGCCAGCAGTGAAGAGGCTAGCGGACCCCAAGAGACCCAGTACTTC	CASSEEASGPQETQYF
NA	NA	TRBJ1-6	TRBV11-1	TGTGCCAGCAGCTCGGTTACAGAGGTCGATTCACCCCTCCACTTT	CASSSVTEVDSPLHF
NA	TRBD2	TRBJ2-5	TRBV4-3	TGCGCCAGCAGCCAAGGGGCCCTAAGCGGGGGAAGAGAGACCCAGTACTTC	CASSQGALSGGRETQYF
NA	NA	TRBJ1-2	TRBV7-2	TGTGCCAGCAGCTTAATGACCCGCTCCGGTGGCTACACCTTC	CASSLMTRSGGYTF
NA	NA	TRBJ2-1	TRBV30	TGTGCCTGGAGTGCTTTTTGGGAGGCGGGTTATGAGCAGTTCTTC	CAWSAFWEAGYEQFF
NA	NA	TRBJ2-5	TRBV6-5	TGTGCCAGCTCGTCGCAGGGGCTGTGGGAGACCCAGTACTTC	CASSSQGLWETQYF
once	NA	TRBJ1-5	TRBV28	TGTGCCAGCACAATCCCTTCGGGTCCCAATCAGCCCCAGCATTTT	CASTIPSGPNQPQHF
NA	TRBD2	TRBJ2-3	TRBV2	TGTGCCAGCAGTGACCCCCCATGGACTAGCGGGAGGAGCACAGATACGCAGTATTTT	CASSDPPWTSGRSTDTQYF
NA	TRBD2	TRBJ2-1	TRBV7-2	TGTGCCAGCAGCTTCTTCTTGTCGGGACTAGCGGGAGCTGGTGAGCAGTTCTTC	CASSFFLSGLAGAGEQFF
NA	TRBD1	TRBJ1-2	TRBV10-1	TGCGCCAGCATCTGTGACAGGGGGATTAACTATGGCTACACCTTC	CASICDRGINYGYTF
NA	NA	TRBJ1-2	TRBV6-6	TGTGCCAGCAGTTCGACAGCACAGGGCTACACCTTC	CASSSTAQGYTF
NA	TRBD1	TRBJ1-1	TRBV15	TGTGCCACCAGCAGTAGGGACAGGGGCACTGAAGCTTTCTTT	CATSSRDRGTEAFF
NA	NA	TRBJ1-4	TRBV7-9	TGTGCCAGCAGCTTAGTTTTCGGGGGGATTATCTATTTT	CASSLVFGGIIYF
NA	NA	TRBJ2-1	TRBV19	TGTGCCAGTATCTCCTGGGCGGGATTGCAGTTCTTC	CASISWAGLQFF
NA	NA	TRBJ1-5	TRBV12-3/TRBV12-4	TGTGCCAGCAGCCCGCCTACAAACCAGCCCCAGCATTTT	CASSPPTNQPQHF
NA	NA	TRBJ2-3	TRBV6-5	TGTGCCAGCAGCGGAATTAGCACAGATACGCAGTATTTT	CASSGISTDTQYF
NA	TRBD1	TRBJ1-5	TRBV2	TGTGCCAGCAGGGGACAGTTCAATCAGCCCCAGCATTTT	CASRGQFNQPQHF
few	TRBD1	TRBJ1-6	TRBV6-5	TGTGCCAGCAGGGACCCGGGACAGGATAATTCACCCCTCCACTTT	CASRDPGQDNSPLHF
NA	NA	TRBJ1-5	TRBV19	TGTGCCACCATGGACTCCCATAGCAATCAGCCCCAGCATTTT	CATMDSHSNQPQHF
once	NA	TRBJ1-1	TRBV7-3	TGTGCCAGCAGCTTAAGGGGGGGCAGCCAAGCTTTCTTT	CASSLRGGSQAFF
NA	NA	TRBJ2-1	TRBV7-2	TGTGCCAGCAGCTTAGGGATTAGCTCCTACAATGAGCAGTTCTTC	CASSLGISSYNEQFF
few	NA	TRBJ2-2	TRBV7-6	TGTGCCAGCAGCCACCCTTTCGGGGAGCTGTTTTTT	CASSHPFGELFF
NA	NA	TRBJ2-1	TRBV20-1	TGCAGTGCTAGAGATCTGGGTGAGCAGTTCTTC	CSARDLGEQFF
NA	NA	TRBJ1-2	TRBV7-9	TGTGCCAGCAGCTTGGGGGGGCAATATGGCTACACCTTC	CASSLGGQYGYTF
NA	NA	TRBJ1-5	TRBV6-5	TGTGCCAGCAGTTACTCAGGGGTTCGCAATCAGCCCCAGCATTTT	CASSYSGVRNQPQHF
NA	NA	TRBJ1-2	TRBV27	TGTGCCAGCAGTTTATCGTGGGATGCGGGAATAAACTATGGCTACACCTTC	CASSLSWDAGINYGYTF
NA	NA	TRBJ1-4	TRBV28	TGTGCCAGCAGCATACAGATAAATGAAAAACTGTTTTTT	CASSIQINEKLFF
NA	NA	TRBJ1-1	TRBV7-9	TGTGCCAGCAGCTTAGCGCGAGGGGGGTTGGTGATGAACACTGAAGCTTTCTTT	CASSLARGGLVMNTEAFF
NA	TRBD1	TRBJ1-6	TRBV19	TGTGCCAGTAGTGACGAGGGGACAGGGAATTCACCCCTCCACTTT	CASSDEGTGNSPLHF